A single sample is the source of the 2 T cell receptor beta chains below, sequenced in a study of blood T cell repertoires in COVID-19. Produced via immunoSEQ multiplex PCR; TCRdb's table is partial and in-frame only. This table holds around 200,000 clones, under 90% found once. The sequencing sample was made of peripheral blood. Receptor source: an elderly woman with active or convalescent COVID-19.

This chain links TRBV19 with TRBJ1-5, with a possible D match to TRBD1 (6 bases). Germline loops: CDR1 LNHDA, CDR2 SQIVND (reference sequence). The CDR3 loop spans 13 amino acids. V lost 6 bases and J 2 bases, leaving 8 bases between the germline ends. CDR3 loop: CASSYRGNQPQHF. The DNA of the CDR3 is TGTGCCAGTAGCTACAGGGGCAATCAGCCCCAGCATTTT.

This clone was seen just once. The chain has TRBV11-2 and TRBJ2-1; 8 bases fit TRBD2. Losses at the gene ends were 5 bases for V and 7 bases for J; bases not matched to a gene: 13. Germline CDR1 and CDR2: SGHAT and FQNNGV. The length of the CDR3 is 16 residues. The DNA of the CDR3 is TGTGCCAGCAGCCATCTCGGTACGGGAGGGTTAAATGAGCAGTTCTTC. As protein: CASSHLGTGGLNEQFF.